Described below is a single T cell receptor beta chain sequence and its context. The sample originates from a study of control samples from healthy donors and cancer patients. The CDR3 loop spans 20 amino acids. Germline CDR1 is MDHEN and CDR2 is SYDVKM. Germline trimming cut 3 bases from V and 3 bases from J; bases unmatched to any gene: 15. Profiling relied on immunoSEQ multiplex PCR, and the TCRdb table lists in-frame clones only, not all of them. The sample holds around 180,000 clones, about 86% seen once. The V and J genes are TRBV28 and TRBJ2-3, with 13 nucleotides matching TRBD2. This clonotype was sampled from a woman in her 30s in good health. The sequencing input was blood. CDR3 in amino acids: CASSFPGLAGAISGTDTQYF. CDR3 nucleotide sequence: TGTGCCAGCAGTTTTCCCGGACTAGCGGGAGCGATTTCCGGGACAGATACGCAGTATTTT.